Listed here is a single TCR beta chain. Its antigen is not identified. TSTEM, the stem-like memory CD8+ T cells, were CCR7+ PD-1- TIGIT-. The sample comes from a study of human CD8 memory T cell subsets. The study's findings and limits: When diversity was estimated with Chao1, stem-like memory T cells appeared more diverse than precursor exhausted T cells.

The CDR3 consists of 21 residues. Germline V gives CDR1 SGHDN, CDR2 FVKESK. Making the TCR beta libraries relied on UMI-labeled 5' RACE. Each CDR3 protein gets one entry in TCRdb, which reprocessed the 5' RACE reads and gives no DNA. This sample's table has more than 15,000 distinct CDR3 sequences. Sequenced material: CD8+ stem-like memory T cells (TSCM and TCM) sorted from PBMCs. Documented subset: stem-like memory CD8 T cells (TSTEM), CCR7+ PD-1- TIGIT-. This TCR was sampled from a human donor in good health. The V gene is TRBV14, the J gene TRBJ2-7; there is no DNA to check the TCRdb D call of TRBD1. CDR3: CASSQDHFTGWVWGAFGEQYF.